One sample yielded the 22 T cell receptor beta chains listed below, sequenced in a study of cytomegalovirus exposure and HLA in healthy donors (dated by TCRdb to between 2016 and 2019). Library method: the immunoSEQ multiplex PCR assay. A mixture of 60 forward primers for TCR Vbeta segments and 13 reverse primers for TCR Jbeta segments was used in the multiplex PCR. TCRdb retrieved this table from immuneACCESS and kept in-frame rearrangements only. Not all clones are present; in checked studies, unresolved V genes account for under half, and no reason is known for the remainder. Within this sample are roughly 84,000 clones, with about 78% of them counted one time only. Around 6% of the sample comes from the top ten. Specimen: PBMCs. The receptor set was obtained from a male donor in good health and CMV-seropositive.

This clone was detected only a few times. The V and J genes are TRBV2 and TRBJ1-1; 7 bases map to TRBD1. The CDR3 is made up of 16 amino acids. Trimming at V came to 7 bases and at J to 0 bases, leaving 11 bases not matched to a gene. Germline V gene lookup returns CDR1 SNHLY and CDR2 FYNNEI. The CDR3, as DNA: TGTGCCAGCACCGTTTCCGGGACAGCCGTGAACACTGAAGCTTTCTTT. Its protein product is CASTVSGTAVNTEAFF.

The chain links TRBV9 to TRBJ2-7; D is possibly TRBD2 (7 bases). CDR1 is SGDLS and CDR2 is YYNGEE in the germline V gene. This CDR3 is 17 amino acids long. V was cut by 2 bases and J by 9 bases, with 27 bases left in between. The CDR3 sequence is CASSVCGGGGAPVGQYF. The CDR3 region has the DNA TGTGCCAGCAGCGTTTGCGGTGGAGGGGGGGCGCCGGTCGGGCAGTACTTC.

The chain carries TRBV30 and TRBJ1-5; D perhaps matches TRBD1 (5 bases). CDR1 and CDR2 (germline): GTSNPN, SVGIG (reference sequence). The CDR3 length is 15 residues. Trimming shortened V by 0 bases and J by 7 bases, and 16 bases separated the two germline ends. As DNA, the CDR3 is TGTGCCTGGAGTGTAAGGTCGGGGGGTGGGCAGCCCCAGCATTTT. Translated: CAWSVRSGGGQPQHF.

The chain links TRBV21-1 to TRBJ2-3; the table's D call of TRBD1 was not tested on the DNA. TRBV21-1 is given as a pseudogene. The CDR3 length is 16 residues. In DNA form, the CDR3 reads TGTGCCAGCAGCAAAGAAAGGGCAGGGAGCACAGATACGCAGTATTTT. This translates into CASSKERAGSTDTQYF.

The V and J genes are TRBV4-3 and TRBJ2-5; 7 bases match TRBD2. CDR1 and CDR2 (germline): LGHNA, YSLEER. The CDR3 contains 14 residues. V trimming: 0 bases; J trimming: 7 bases; junction bases outside the gene matches: 5. The CDR3 region is CASSQDPGGGTQYF. The CDR3 DNA follows: TGCGCCAGCAGCCAAGATCCGGGCGGGGGGACCCAGTACTTC.

The chain combines TRBV7-9 with TRBJ2-1; D ambiguous. The CDR3 runs to 12 residues. CDR1 is SEHNR, CDR2 FQNEAQ, per germline (reference sequence). V gave up 5 bases and J gave up 7 bases, with 9 bases separating them. The DNA of the CDR3 is TGTGCCAGCAGCATCCTACGGAATGAGCAGTTCTTC. Translation gives CASSILRNEQFF.

V usage is TRBV5-1 and J usage is TRBJ2-1; 7 bases map to TRBD2. Germline V gene sequence: CDR1 SGHRS, CDR2 YFSETQ. The CDR3 length is 15 residues. The J segment lost 0 bases and the V segment lost 3 bases, leaving 3 bases of the junction unmatched. The CDR3 DNA follows: TGCGCCAGCAGCTCTAGCGGAAACTCCTACAATGAGCAGTTCTTC. This sequence encodes CASSSSGNSYNEQFF.

The chain joins TRBV7-9 to TRBJ2-3; a weak D match, TRBD1 (6 bases). V dropped 1 base and J dropped 4 bases, with 12 bases sitting between them. The CDR3 contains 15 residues. Per germline, CDR1 SEHNR and CDR2 FQNEAQ (reference sequence). The CDR3: CASSLGGGSADTQYF. The CDR3 nucleotides are TGTGCCAGCAGCTTAGGTGGGGGCTCGGCAGATACGCAGTATTTT. Full variable domain (missing parts from reference TRBV7-9 and TRBJ2-3): DTGVSQNPRHKITKRGQNVTFRCDPISEHNRLYWYRQTLGQGPEFLTYFQNEAQLEKSRLLSDRFSAERPKGSFSTLEIQRTEQGDSAMYLCASSLGGGSADTQYFGPGTRLTVL.

The rearrangement uses TRBV9 and TRBJ2-1, with 9 positions matching TRBD1. Germline V lookup: CDR1 SGDLS, CDR2 YYNGEE. The CDR3 has 14 amino acids. With V trimmed by 4 bases and J by 6 bases, 5 bases remained unmatched. The CDR3 region has the DNA TGTGCCAGCAGCTTGGGACAGGGTTTCAATGAGCAGTTCTTC. Residues: CASSLGQGFNEQFF.

Only one count was recorded for this clone. J is TRBJ2-1 and V is TRBV28, with a possible D match to TRBD2 (6 bases). V was clipped by 6 bases and J by 2 bases, with 14 bases between them. Germline values: CDR1 MDHEN, CDR2 SYDVKM. The CDR3 totals 15 residues. The DNA for the CDR3 is TGTGCCAGCAGCCCAACCGGGACTGCCTACAATGAGCAGTTCTTC. Its translation is CASSPTGTAYNEQFF.

This clone showed up just once. This rearrangement joins TRBV6-5 to TRBJ1-6; D gene uncertain. The CDR3 runs 11 residues. Trimming removed 8 bases from V and 9 bases from J, with 8 bases in between. The germline V gene has CDR1 MNHEY and CDR2 SVGAGI. In nucleotides, the CDR3 is TGTGCCAGCGGAGGTTCTTCACCCCTCCACTTT. This translates into CASGGSSPLHF.

The genes are TRBV6-5 and TRBJ1-2, with D possibly TRBD1 on 6 matching bases. CDR1 MNHEY and CDR2 SVGAGI come from the germline V gene. Trimming shortened V by 2 bases and J by 7 bases, and 11 bases separated the two germline ends. This CDR3 comprises 13 residues. CDR3 amino acids: CASSYTEQGGYTF. DNA of the CDR3: TGTGCCAGCAGTTACACGGAACAGGGTGGCTACACCTTC.

This clone was recorded once. The V call is TRBV19, the J call TRBJ2-5, with D possibly TRBD2 on 6 matching bases. From germline, CDR1 is LNHDA and CDR2 SQIVND (reference sequence). The CDR3 consists of 14 residues. Trimming took 10 bases from V and 4 from J, leaving 19 bases between them. The CDR3 region is CATGRGNQIETQYF. The DNA of the CDR3 is TGTGCCACGGGACGGGGGAACCAAATAGAGACCCAGTACTTC.

The chain links TRBV6-5 to TRBJ2-3; D remains unclear. The V and J ends lost 6 bases and 6 bases respectively, with 13 bases between them. The germline V gene has CDR1 MNHEY and CDR2 SVGAGI. The CDR3 extends over 13 amino acids. CDR3 nucleotide sequence: TGTGCCAGCAGCCCACTGGGCTCGGATACGCAGTATTTT. It encodes CASSPLGSDTQYF.

This chain connects TRBV7-8 to TRBJ2-3, with TRBD2 as a possible D gene (6 bases). The CDR3 length is 16 residues. Germline CDR1 and CDR2: SGHVS and FQNEAQ. Deletions cut 2 bases from V and 6 bases from J, with 18 bases between. CDR3 sequence (DNA): TGTGCCAGCAGCTTACAAGCGGGCCAACTCCGTGATACGCAGTATTTT. Its translation is CASSLQAGQLRDTQYF.

In this sample, this clone turned up a few times. V usage is TRBV6-1 and J usage is TRBJ1-2; tentative D call: TRBD1 (6 bases). Trimming cost V 5 bases and J 2 bases, with 9 bases left between them. The V gene's germline CDR1 is MNHNS and CDR2 SASEGT. This CDR3 comprises 13 residues. CDR3 residues: CASSFDRNYGYTF. The CDR3 region has the DNA TGTGCCAGCAGTTTTGACAGGAACTATGGCTACACCTTC.

The J gene is TRBJ1-5, the V gene TRBV7-9; 7 positions agree with TRBD1. The germline CDR1 and CDR2 sequences are SEHNR and FQNEAQ (reference sequence). The CDR3 length is 14 residues. With V trimmed by 7 bases and J by 1 base, 4 bases remained unmatched. CDR3 loop: CASTKGGSNQPQHF. The CDR3 DNA is TGTGCCAGCACCAAAGGGGGCAGCAATCAGCCCCAGCATTTT.

This clone has a handful of counts. This sequence joins TRBV25-1 and TRBJ2-1, with 13 bases identical to TRBD2. In germline, CDR1 is MGHDK, CDR2 SYGVNS. Germline trimming cut 10 bases from V and 10 bases from J; bases unmatched to any gene: 7. This CDR3 comprises 13 residues. CDR3 in amino acids: CATGLAGAGEQFF. The CDR3 DNA follows: TGTGCCACCGGACTAGCGGGAGCTGGGGAGCAGTTCTTC.

The rearrangement links TRBV19 to TRBJ2-7, with 7 bases fitting TRBD1. The CDR3 runs to 14 residues. CDR1 and CDR2 (germline): LNHDA, SQIVND (reference sequence). Trimming took 2 bases from V and 3 from J; bases not matched to a gene: 4. Here the CDR3 DNA reads TGTGCCAGTAGTATAAGGGGGCAAGACTACGAGCAGTACTTC. The encoded protein is CASSIRGQDYEQYF. Full variable domain (outside the CDR3, taken from reference TRBV19 and TRBJ2-7): DGGITQSPKYLFRKEGQNVTLSCEQNLNHDAMYWYRQDPGQGLRLIYYSQIVNDFQKGDIAEGYSVSREKKESFPLTVTSAQKNPTAFYLCASSIRGQDYEQYFGPGTRLTVT.

This clone was recorded a few times. The J gene is TRBJ2-5, the V gene TRBV2; 12 positions agree with TRBD1. V shed 5 bases and J 5 bases; nucleotides not matched to a gene: 9. There are 16 residues in the CDR3. CDR1 SNHLY and CDR2 FYNNEI come from the germline V gene. The CDR3 protein is CASSLYGTGGAETQYF. In DNA form, the CDR3 reads TGTGCCAGCAGTTTGTACGGGACAGGGGGCGCCGAGACCCAGTACTTC.

This clone occurred once. The chain has TRBV5-6 and TRBJ2-5; 7 bases are shared with TRBD1. Germline V gene lookup returns CDR1 SGHDT and CDR2 YYEEEE. V shed 3 bases, J shed 1 base, and the junction held 6 bases outside the gene matches. The CDR3 length is 15 residues. Here the CDR3 reads CASSSLDRVQETQYF. The CDR3 DNA reads TGTGCCAGCAGCTCTCTCGACAGGGTCCAAGAGACCCAGTACTTC.

In this sample, this clone turned up a few times. V gene TRBV23-1 combines with J gene TRBJ1-3, with TRBD1 as a possible D gene (6 bases). TRBV23-1 is assigned to the ORF class and has an uncertain function. The CDR3 extends over 18 amino acids. V gave up 1 base and J gave up 1 base, with 17 bases separating them. CDR3 protein: CASSQYWLPQGSGNTIYF. Here the CDR3 DNA reads TGCGCCAGCAGTCAATACTGGTTACCCCAGGGGTCTGGAAACACCATATATTTT.